This T cell receptor (beta chain) originates from a study of cytomegalovirus exposure and HLA in healthy donors. The CDR3 sequence is 18 residues long. Germline values: CDR1 PRHDT, CDR2 FYEKMQ (reference sequence). With 4 bases clipped from V and 5 bases from J, the junction kept 13 bases outside the gene matches. Of note for this clone: Its antigen is unidentified.

Notes on the study in general: Among immune exposure information, only CMV serostatus was available. Later findings reportedly placed an Asian-associated ancestry cluster below the approximately 670-donor mean for N-insertions. Some V segments, TRBV6-2 and TRBV6-3 among them, were indistinguishable and were therefore excluded. Later on, analysis showed that most CMV-associated TCR beta chains appeared to be HLA-restricted.

The PCR used 60 Vbeta and 13 Jbeta primers. Here immunoSEQ multiplex PCR was the method, and the copy in TCRdb shows in-frame clones only, minus some. This table holds around 58,000 clones, around 79% found once. The receptor's source is a female donor in good health and CMV-seronegative. The chain couples TRBV13 to TRBJ2-1; 11 bases are a match to TRBD2. The sample was PBMCs. CDR3 in amino acids: CASSSETLLAGVDNEQFF. The CDR3 nucleotides read TGTGCCAGCAGCTCCGAAACCTTACTAGCGGGGGTAGACAATGAGCAGTTCTTC.